The 21 T cell receptor beta chains presented below share a single source sample, sequenced in a study of CD8 T cells in ankylosing spondylitis. A single record per CDR3 protein comes from TCRdb applying MiXCR to the 5' RACE reads. The table shows 450,000 or so distinct CDR3 sequences, with roughly 25% occurring only once. Their antigen targets remain unknown. Findings of the study overall: A motif in TCR beta, a set of roughly 8 highly homologous variants, appeared characteristic of ankylosing spondylitis blood.

The sequenced material came from blood, either unsorted or a sorted T cell fraction (not recorded which). These receptors originate from a male donor with ankylosing spondylitis.

This clonotype was detected a few times. The chain couples TRBV24-1 to TRBJ2-1; D not resolved. CDR1 and CDR2 (germline): KGHDR, SFDVKD. The length of the CDR3 is 15 residues. Trimming shortened V by 3 bases and J by 9 bases, and 17 bases separated the two germline ends. The CDR3 loop reads CATSDQTRSTGEQFF. The CDR3 DNA reads as TGTGCCACCAGTGATCAGACTCGATCCACGGGTGAGCAGTTCTTC.

The J gene is TRBJ2-2, the V gene TRBV10-3; 8 bases are shared with TRBD2. After removal of 4 bases from V and 5 bases from J, the junction contained 15 bases not matched to a gene. Germline CDR1 reads ENHRY; CDR2 reads SYGVKD. The CDR3 sequence is 18 residues long. The CDR3 coding sequence is TGTGCCATCAGTGTCCGGCTCACCGGGACTAGAGGGACCGGGGAGCTGTTTTTT. It translates to CAISVRLTGTRGTGELFF.

This clonotype was recorded a few times. The chain has TRBV5-1 and TRBJ2-5; 13 nucleotides match TRBD2. The CDR3 runs 18 residues. The junction had 9 bases not matched to a gene; V was cut back by 4 bases and J by 0 bases. Germline V lookup: CDR1 SGHRS, CDR2 YFSETQ. The CDR3 spells CASSRPGLAGKYQETQYF. The CDR3, as DNA: TGCGCCAGCAGCCGACCGGGACTAGCGGGAAAGTACCAAGAGACCCAGTACTTC.

This clonotype was observed at least ten times. The genes are TRBV5-1 and TRBJ1-1; 8 positions match TRBD1. Germline-derived CDR1 and CDR2 are SGHRS and YFSETQ. CDR3 size: 15 residues. Trimming cost V 3 bases and J 6 bases; bases outside gene matches: 10. The DNA for the CDR3 is TGCGCCAGCAGCTCGCACAGGACAGGGACCGCTGAAGCTTTCTTT. Encoded protein: CASSSHRTGTAEAFF. The full variable domain, with the rest looked up from reference TRBV5-1 and TRBJ1-1, is KAGVTQTPRYLIKTRGQQVTLSCSPISGHRSVSWYQQTPGQGLQFLFEYFSETQRNKGNFPGRFSGRQFSNSRSEMNVSTLELGDSALYLCASSSHRTGTAEAFFGQGTRLTVV.

The rearrangement uses TRBV29-1 and TRBJ2-3; D uncertain. The CDR3 is 13 residues long. V lost 8 bases and J lost 5, with 17 bases in between. Germline V CDR1 and CDR2: SQVTM, ANQGSEA. The DNA for the CDR3 is TGCAGCCCTAAGGGCGGATCAGGAGATACGCAGTATTTT. It yields the protein CSPKGGSGDTQYF.

This rearrangement joins TRBV11-2 to TRBJ1-1, with TRBD1 matching over 9 bases. The CDR3 contains 16 residues. The V and J ends lost 7 bases and 6 bases, in that order; junction bases with no gene match: 15. From germline, CDR1 is SGHAT and CDR2 FQNNGV. This CDR3 reads CASKGSYRGRSPEAFF. CDR3 DNA: TGTGCCAGCAAGGGTTCATACAGGGGGCGATCTCCTGAAGCTTTCTTT.

This clonotype has more than one count but fewer than ten. The chain links TRBV12-3 or TRBV12-4 to TRBJ2-1; maybe TRBD1 (5 bases). CDR3 length: 13 residues. The V and J ends lost 6 bases and 8 bases respectively, with 14 bases between them. The CDR3 reads CASSPSRADEQFF. The DNA for the CDR3 is TGTGCCAGCAGCCCCAGCAGGGCGGATGAGCAGTTCTTC.

V and J are TRBV9 and TRBJ1-5, with TRBD1 matching over 7 bases. CDR3 size: 14 residues. Germline loops: CDR1 SGDLS, CDR2 YYNGEE. With V trimmed by 2 bases and J by 3 bases, 2 bases remained unmatched. As DNA, the CDR3 is TGTGCCAGCAGCGTGGGACAGAACAATCAGCCCCAGCATTTT. It encodes CASSVGQNNQPQHF.

This clonotype appeared many times. The V gene is TRBV2, the J gene TRBJ1-5; possible D gene TRBD1, 6 bases. This CDR3 has 14 amino acids. Germline CDR1 SNHLY, CDR2 FYNNEI. The V end was cut by 5 bases, the J end by 2 bases, with 10 bases between. The CDR3 coding sequence is TGTGCCAGCAGTCGGGCAGGGGGCAATCAGCCCCAGCATTTT. It is translated as CASSRAGGNQPQHF.

This clonotype was detected a few times. This chain links TRBV20-1 with TRBJ1-4, with no clear D. The germline V gene has CDR1 DFQATT and CDR2 SNEGSKA (reference sequence). The V end was cut by 5 bases, the J end by 5 bases, with 12 bases between. This CDR3 region has 13 residues. CDR3 bases: TGCAGTGCTGCCCAAGGGTCGAATGAAAAACTGTTTTTT. Translation gives CSAAQGSNEKLFF.

This clonotype has more than one count but fewer than ten. CDR3 DNA sequence: TGTGCCAGCAGTGAAGCGTGGAGGAAAGGAGACACCATATATTTT. Protein: CASSEAWRKGDTIYF. V gene TRBV6-1 combines with J gene TRBJ1-3; D unclear. Trimming cost V 0 bases and J 8 bases, with 14 bases left between them. Germline V CDR1 and CDR2: MNHNS, SASEGT. There are 15 residues in the CDR3.

CDR3 loop: CSVLDRDKLFF. Written as DNA, the CDR3 is TGCAGCGTTCTTGACAGGGACAAACTGTTTTTT. The chain employs TRBV29-1 and TRBJ1-4; 7 bases fit TRBD1. V lost 5 bases and J lost 11; bases outside the gene matches: 5. CDR1 and CDR2 from the germline V gene are SQVTM and ANQGSEA. There are 11 residues in the CDR3. Full variable domain (missing parts from reference TRBV29-1 and TRBJ1-4): SAVISQKPSRDICQRGTSLTIQCQVDSQVTMMFWYRQQPGQSLTLIATANQGSEATYESGFVIDKFPISRPNLTFSTLTVSNMSPEDSSIYLCSVLDRDKLFFGSGTQLSVL.

Only a few counts were recorded for this clonotype. CDR3 in amino acids: CSARLPGQTSRNEQFF. In nucleotides, the CDR3 is TGCAGTGCTAGACTCCCGGGACAGACTTCTCGTAATGAGCAGTTCTTC. V gene TRBV20-1 combines with J gene TRBJ2-1; 7 bases line up with TRBD1. The CDR3 is 16 amino acids. CDR1 and CDR2 from the germline V gene are DFQATT and SNEGSKA (reference sequence). J gave up 7 bases and V 2 bases, and 14 bases lay outside the gene matches.

The V gene is TRBV20-1, the J gene TRBJ1-6; unclear D gene. Germline loops: CDR1 DFQATT, CDR2 SNEGSKA (reference sequence). The CDR3 spans 16 residues. V gave up 1 base and J gave up 0 bases, with 10 bases separating them. The CDR3 spells CSARVVRSSYNSPLHF. CDR3 DNA sequence: TGCAGTGCTAGAGTGGTCAGGAGCTCCTATAATTCACCCCTCCACTTT.

The chain employs TRBV6-2 or TRBV6-3 and TRBJ2-1; 9 bases match TRBD2. The CDR3 is made up of 12 amino acids. Germline V gives CDR1 MNHEY, CDR2 SVGEGT. V gave up 7 bases and J gave up 9 bases; unmatched junction bases: 4. CDR3 bases: TGTGCCAGCACCAGCGGGGGGAGTGAGCAGTTCTTC. Protein: CASTSGGSEQFF.

The V gene is TRBV7-9, the J gene TRBJ2-1, with D maybe TRBD2 (5 bases). This CDR3 spans 15 amino acids. V was cut by 0 bases and J by 4 bases, with 10 bases left in between. Germline loops: CDR1 SEHNR, CDR2 FQNEAQ (reference sequence). DNA of the CDR3: TGTGCCAGCAGCTTAGCCGGACTGAGGTACAATGAGCAGTTCTTC. This gives the protein CASSLAGLRYNEQFF.

V and J are TRBV28 and TRBJ2-7, with D possibly matching TRBD1 (6 bases). With 7 bases removed from V and 3 bases from J, the gap between germline ends came to 13 bases. Germline V CDR1 and CDR2: MDHEN, SYDVKM. The CDR3 totals 13 residues. As DNA, the CDR3 is TGTGCCAGCACAGGGCAGGGGAACTACGAGCAGTACGTC. It is translated as CASTGQGNYEQYV.

There are a few counts of this clonotype. In DNA form, the CDR3 reads TGTGCCAGCAGTAAAACCTACGAGCAGTACTTC. This sequence encodes CASSKTYEQYF. The chain employs TRBV3-1 and TRBJ2-7; D is unresolved. Germline CDR1 LGHDT, CDR2 YNNKEL (reference sequence). There are 11 residues in the CDR3. The V end was cut by 6 bases, the J end by 2 bases, with 5 bases between.

This clonotype was counted a few times. The V gene is TRBV5-1, the J gene TRBJ2-5; D gene ambiguous. The CDR3 sequence is 13 residues long. Germline assignment: CDR1 SGHRS and CDR2 YFSETQ. V shed 0 bases and J shed 5 bases, with 8 bases lying between them. CDR3 nucleotides: TGCGCCAGCAGCTTGGGAGCTTGGGAGACCCAGTACTTC. This encodes CASSLGAWETQYF.

This clonotype was seen a handful of times. The J gene is TRBJ2-5, the V gene TRBV4-2, with TRBD2 matching over 7 bases. Trimming took 1 base from V and 4 from J; bases not matched to a gene: 6. The CDR3 contains 15 residues. Germline values: CDR1 LGHNA, CDR2 YNFKEQ. The CDR3 sequence: CASSQGEGATETQYF. The DNA for the CDR3 is TGTGCCAGCAGCCAAGGGGAGGGAGCAACAGAGACCCAGTACTTC.

This chain connects TRBV20-1 to TRBJ2-3; 11 nucleotides agree with TRBD2. V was clipped by 6 bases and J by 3 bases; unmatched bases: 5. The CDR3 totals 14 residues. CDR1 and CDR2 (germline): DFQATT, SNEGSKA (reference sequence). The CDR3 is CSARASGGTDTQYF. In DNA, the CDR3 is TGCAGTGCCCGAGCTAGCGGGGGGACAGATACGCAGTATTTT.